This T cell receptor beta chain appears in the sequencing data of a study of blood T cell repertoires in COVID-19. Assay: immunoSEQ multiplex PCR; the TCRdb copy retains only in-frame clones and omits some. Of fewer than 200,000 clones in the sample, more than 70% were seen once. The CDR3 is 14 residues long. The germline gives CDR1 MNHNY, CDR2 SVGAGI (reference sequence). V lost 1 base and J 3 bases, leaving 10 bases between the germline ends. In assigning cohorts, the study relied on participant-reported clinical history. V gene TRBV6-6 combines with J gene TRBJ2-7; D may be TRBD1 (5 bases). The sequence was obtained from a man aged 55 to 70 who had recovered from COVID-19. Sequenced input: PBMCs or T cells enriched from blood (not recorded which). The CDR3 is CASSYWGRDYEQYF. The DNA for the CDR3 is TGTGCCAGCAGTTACTGGGGCCGAGACTACGAGCAGTACTTC.